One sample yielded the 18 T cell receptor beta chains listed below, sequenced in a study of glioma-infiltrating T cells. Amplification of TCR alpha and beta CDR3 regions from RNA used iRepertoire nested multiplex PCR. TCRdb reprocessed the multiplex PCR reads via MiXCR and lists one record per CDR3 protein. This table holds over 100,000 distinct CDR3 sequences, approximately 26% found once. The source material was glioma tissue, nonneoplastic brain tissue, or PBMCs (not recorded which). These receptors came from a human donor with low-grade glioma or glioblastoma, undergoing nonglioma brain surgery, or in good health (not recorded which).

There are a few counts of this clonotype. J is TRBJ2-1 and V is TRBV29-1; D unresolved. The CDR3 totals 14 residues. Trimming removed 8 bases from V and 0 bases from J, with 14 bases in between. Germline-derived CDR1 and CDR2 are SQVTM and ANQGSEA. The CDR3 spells CSSKRPSSYNEQFF. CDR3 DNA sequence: TGCAGCTCGAAACGGCCGAGCTCCTACAATGAGCAGTTCTTC.

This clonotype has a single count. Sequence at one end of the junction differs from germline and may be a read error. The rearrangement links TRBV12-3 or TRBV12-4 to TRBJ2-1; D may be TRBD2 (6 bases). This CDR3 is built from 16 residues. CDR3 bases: TGTGCCAGCAAATCTATAGCGGAGAGCTCCTACAATAAGCAGTTCTTC. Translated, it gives CASKSIAESSYNKQFF.

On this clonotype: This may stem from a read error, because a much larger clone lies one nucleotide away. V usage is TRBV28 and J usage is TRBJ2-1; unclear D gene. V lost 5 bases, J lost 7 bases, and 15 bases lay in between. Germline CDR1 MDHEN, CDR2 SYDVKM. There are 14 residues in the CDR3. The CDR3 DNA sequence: TGTGCCAGCAGTCCCCCAGACCTGGGAAATGAGCAGTTCTTC. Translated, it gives CASSPPDLGNEQFF.

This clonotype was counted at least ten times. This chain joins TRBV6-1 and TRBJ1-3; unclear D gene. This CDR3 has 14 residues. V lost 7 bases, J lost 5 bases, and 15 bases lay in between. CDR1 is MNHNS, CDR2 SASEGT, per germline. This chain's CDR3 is CASTLALLRNTIYF. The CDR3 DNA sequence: TGTGCCAGCACCTTGGCCCTGTTGAGAAACACCATATATTTT.

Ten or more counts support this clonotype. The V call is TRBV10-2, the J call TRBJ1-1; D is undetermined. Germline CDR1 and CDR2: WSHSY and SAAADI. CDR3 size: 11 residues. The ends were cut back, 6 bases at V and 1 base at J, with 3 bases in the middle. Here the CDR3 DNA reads TGCGCCAGCAGGGAGAACACTGAAGCTTTCTTT. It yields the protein CASRENTEAFF.

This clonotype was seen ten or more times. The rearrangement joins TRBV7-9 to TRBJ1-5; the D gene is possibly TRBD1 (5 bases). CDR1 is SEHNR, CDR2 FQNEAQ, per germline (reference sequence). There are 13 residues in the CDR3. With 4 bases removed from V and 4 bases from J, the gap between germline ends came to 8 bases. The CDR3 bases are TGTGCCAGCAGCTACCAGGGAAATCAGCCCCAGCATTTT. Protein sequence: CASSYQGNQPQHF.

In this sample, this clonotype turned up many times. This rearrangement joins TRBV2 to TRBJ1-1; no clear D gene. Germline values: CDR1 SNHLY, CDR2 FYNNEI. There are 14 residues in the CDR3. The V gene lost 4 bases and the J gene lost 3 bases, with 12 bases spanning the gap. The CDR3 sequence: CASSGEGGYTEAFF. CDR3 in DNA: TGTGCCAGCAGTGGGGAGGGTGGCTACACTGAAGCTTTCTTT.

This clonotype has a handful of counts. CDR3 in amino acids: CASSQENRAPYTF. The CDR3 nucleotides read TGTGCCAGCAGCCAAGAAAACAGGGCCCCCTACACCTTC. The rearrangement joins TRBV3-1 to TRBJ1-2; D might be TRBD1 (6 bases). CDR1 and CDR2 (germline): LGHDT, YNNKEL (reference sequence). This CDR3 contains 13 residues. The V and J ends lost 0 bases and 10 bases respectively, with 12 bases between them.

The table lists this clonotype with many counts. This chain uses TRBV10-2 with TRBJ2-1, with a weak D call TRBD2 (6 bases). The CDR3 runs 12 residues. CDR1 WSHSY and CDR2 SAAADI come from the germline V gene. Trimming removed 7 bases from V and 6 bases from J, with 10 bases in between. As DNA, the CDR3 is TGCGCCAGCACTGCGACTAGCAATGAGCAGTTCTTC. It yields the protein CASTATSNEQFF.

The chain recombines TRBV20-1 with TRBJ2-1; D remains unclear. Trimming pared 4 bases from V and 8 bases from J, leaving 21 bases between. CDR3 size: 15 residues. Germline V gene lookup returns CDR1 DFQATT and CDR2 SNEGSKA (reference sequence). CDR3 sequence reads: CSAKDKLSRSYEQFF. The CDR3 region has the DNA TGCAGTGCTAAGGATAAACTAAGTCGGTCCTATGAGCAGTTCTTC.

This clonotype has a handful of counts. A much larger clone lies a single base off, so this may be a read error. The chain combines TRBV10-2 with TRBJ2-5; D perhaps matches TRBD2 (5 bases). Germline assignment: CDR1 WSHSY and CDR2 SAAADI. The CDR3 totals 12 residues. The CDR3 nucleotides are TGTGCCATCTCGGCCTGGGGAGAGGCCCAGTACTTC. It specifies CAISAWGEAQYF.

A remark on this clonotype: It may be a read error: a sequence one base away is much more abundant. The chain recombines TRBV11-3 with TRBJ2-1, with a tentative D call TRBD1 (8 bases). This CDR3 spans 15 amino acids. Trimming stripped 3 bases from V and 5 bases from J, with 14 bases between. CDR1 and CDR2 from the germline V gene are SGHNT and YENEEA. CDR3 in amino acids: CASSLTGEGHNEQFF. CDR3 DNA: TGTGCCAGCAGCTTGACAGGGGAGGGGCACAATGAGCAGTTCTTC.

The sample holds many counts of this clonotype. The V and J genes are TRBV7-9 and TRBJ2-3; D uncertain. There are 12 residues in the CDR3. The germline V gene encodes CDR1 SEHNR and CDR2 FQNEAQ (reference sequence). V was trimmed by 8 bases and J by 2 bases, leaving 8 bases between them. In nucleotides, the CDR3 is TGTGCCAGCGGAGATAACACAGATACGCAGTATTTT. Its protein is CASGDNTDTQYF.

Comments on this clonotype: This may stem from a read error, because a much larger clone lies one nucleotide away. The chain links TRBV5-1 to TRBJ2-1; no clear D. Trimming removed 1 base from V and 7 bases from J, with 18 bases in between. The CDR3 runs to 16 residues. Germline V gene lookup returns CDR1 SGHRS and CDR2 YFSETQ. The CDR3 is CASSLLRRKGLNEQFF. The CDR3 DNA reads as TGCGCCAGCAGCTTGTTACGGCGGAAGGGCCTTAATGAGCAGTTCTTC.

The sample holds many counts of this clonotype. The DNA for the CDR3 is TGCAGTGCTAGGGGCGGGAGGGGTGAGCAGTTCTTC. Protein: CSARGGRGEQFF. The chain links TRBV20-1 to TRBJ2-1; TRBD2 matches at 9 bases. V lost 3 bases, J lost 9 bases, and 3 bases stayed unmatched. Per the germline V gene, CDR1 is DFQATT and CDR2 is SNEGSKA (reference sequence). The CDR3 has 12 residues.

CDR3 residues: CAASGTPYEQYF. The CDR3 DNA reads as TGTGCCGCCAGCGGGACTCCCTACGAGCAGTACTTC. The gene calls are TRBV7-9 and TRBJ2-7; TRBD2 agrees at 7 bases. The germline V gene has CDR1 SEHNR and CDR2 FQNEAQ (reference sequence). The CDR3 has 12 residues. Trimming took 11 bases from V and 2 from J; bases not matched to a gene: 6. Drawing the rest from reference TRBV7-9 and TRBJ2-7, the complete variable domain is DTGVSQNPRHKITKRGQNVTFRCDPISEHNRLYWYRQTLGQGPEFLTYFQNEAQLEKSRLLSDRFSAERPKGSFSTLEIQRTEQGDSAMYLCAASGTPYEQYFGPGTRLTVT.

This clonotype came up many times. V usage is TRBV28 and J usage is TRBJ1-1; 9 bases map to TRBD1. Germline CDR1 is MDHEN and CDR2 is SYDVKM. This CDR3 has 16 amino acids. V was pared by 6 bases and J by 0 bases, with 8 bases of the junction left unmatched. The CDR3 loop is CASSPGQGTLNTEAFF. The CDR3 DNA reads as TGTGCCAGCAGCCCTGGACAGGGGACCTTGAACACTGAAGCTTTCTTT.

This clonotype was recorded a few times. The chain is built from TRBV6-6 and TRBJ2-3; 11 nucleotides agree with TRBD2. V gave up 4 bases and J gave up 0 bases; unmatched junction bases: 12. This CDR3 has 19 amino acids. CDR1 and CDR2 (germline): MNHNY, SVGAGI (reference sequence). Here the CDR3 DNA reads TGTGCCAGCAGTTCATCAGGGACTAGCGGTTTTTTTAGCACAGATACGCAGTATTTT. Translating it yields CASSSSGTSGFFSTDTQYF.